This T cell receptor (beta chain) was documented in a study of blood T cell repertoires in COVID-19. Germline V gene data show CDR1 as LNHNV and CDR2 as YYDKDF (reference sequence). V shed 0 bases, J shed 6 bases, and the junction held 6 bases outside the gene matches. The CDR3 loop spans 15 amino acids. The repertoire was sequenced with immunoSEQ multiplex PCR; TCRdb's copy has only in-frame clones and lacks some. The sample lists about 170,000 clones; roughly 86% were seen once. Sequencing input: peripheral blood. The chain is built from TRBV15 and TRBJ2-7, with 9 bases aligning to TRBD1. The TCR sequence derives from a man between 65 and 80 years old with acute or convalescent COVID-19. Here the CDR3 reads CATSRDHTGGSEQYF. The CDR3 nucleotides are TGTGCCACCAGCAGAGATCATACAGGGGGCTCCGAGCAGTACTTC.